Below are 11 T cell receptor beta chains sequenced from a single sample in a study of PD-1 and CTLA-4 blockade in melanoma. Using immunoSEQ multiplex PCR, the repertoire was profiled, and TCRdb retains in-frame clones only, with some absent. The sample records some 29,000 clones, around 90% being singletons. The sequences come from CD8+ T cells from peripheral blood, collected before anti-PD-1 treatment. These receptors all stem from a human donor with melanoma.

This rearrangement joins TRBV7-8 to TRBJ1-4; D perhaps matches TRBD1 (5 bases). The V end lost 6 bases, the J end lost 4 bases, and 21 bases lay between the germline ends. This CDR3 has 17 residues. The germline gives CDR1 SGHVS, CDR2 FQNEAQ. CDR3 DNA: TGTGCCAGCAGTTCAGCGGGTAGGGGATCGAGTAATGAAAAACTGTTTTTT. Residues: CASSSAGRGSSNEKLFF.

The chain is built from TRBV27 and TRBJ2-5, with 13 positions matching TRBD2. CDR3 length: 17 amino acids. Trimming took 7 bases from V and 1 from J; bases not matched to a gene: 9. The germline V gene encodes CDR1 MNHEY and CDR2 SMNVEV (reference sequence). Here the CDR3 reads CASKVYGLAGAQETQYF. The CDR3 DNA reads TGTGCCAGCAAGGTCTACGGACTAGCGGGGGCCCAAGAGACCCAGTACTTC.

The chain carries TRBV27 and TRBJ2-5; D is uncertain. CDR3 length equals 16 residues. Germline V gene lookup returns CDR1 MNHEY and CDR2 SMNVEV (reference sequence). Trimming stripped 1 base from V and 1 base from J, with 13 bases between. In DNA form, the CDR3 reads TGTGCCAGCAGTTTATTTAGTACAGAGATCCAAGAGACCCAGTACTTC. Translated, it gives CASSLFSTEIQETQYF.

This clone was detected once. At one end the junction does not follow the germline gene, possibly because of a read error. This chain connects TRBV3-1 (or the pseudogene TRBV3-2) to TRBJ2-7; D gene uncertain. CDR3 length equals 12 residues. The germline CDR1 and CDR2 sequences are LGHDT and YNNKEL (reference sequence). In DNA, the CDR3 is TGTGCCGGCAGCCAAGAAGGGTACGAGCAGTACTTC. Translating it yields CAGSQEGYEQYF.

The rearrangement joins TRBV19 to TRBJ2-1, with 8 bases aligning to TRBD1. Germline CDR1 reads LNHDA; CDR2 reads SQIVND (reference sequence). The CDR3 runs 15 residues. Unmatched junction bases numbered 14, after V lost 7 bases and J lost 9 bases. The CDR3 loop reads CASNERQGWEGEQFF. The CDR3, as DNA: TGTGCCAGTAATGAGAGACAGGGGTGGGAAGGTGAGCAGTTCTTC.

This chain uses TRBV25-1 with TRBJ2-5, with D perhaps assigned TRBD1 or TRBD2 (5 bases each). This CDR3 region has 16 residues. CDR1 is MGHDK, CDR2 SYGVNS, per germline. V lost 3 bases and J 3 bases, leaving 17 bases between the germline ends. The CDR3: CASSEGVGPWEETQYF. The CDR3 region has the DNA TGTGCCAGCAGTGAGGGGGTGGGCCCCTGGGAAGAGACCCAGTACTTC.

This chain uses TRBV27 with TRBJ2-5, with D tentatively TRBD1 or TRBD2 (5 bases each). The CDR3 contains 14 residues. Germline V gives CDR1 MNHEY, CDR2 SMNVEV (reference sequence). Trimming shortened V by 2 bases and J by 0 bases, and 7 bases separated the two germline ends. The CDR3 DNA is TGTGCCAGCAGTTTACGGGGCGACCAAGAGACCCAGTACTTC. Its translation: CASSLRGDQETQYF.

V usage is TRBV5-3 and J usage is TRBJ1-5, with 7 nucleotides matching TRBD1. TRBV5-3 is noted as an ORF with a role that remains uncertain. The CDR3 is 12 amino acids. The V segment lost 9 bases and the J segment 5 bases; nucleotides outside the gene matches: 5. In nucleotides, the CDR3 is TGTGCCACCCGACAGGGCGATCAGCCCCAGCATTTT. Translated, it gives CATRQGDQPQHF.

The chain recombines TRBV15 with TRBJ2-1, with D perhaps TRBD1 (6 bases). CDR3 length: 15 amino acids. V was trimmed by 1 base and J by 7 bases, leaving 14 bases between them. Germline CDR1 and CDR2: LNHNV and YYDKDF (reference sequence). CDR3: CATSRGLQGANEQFF. The CDR3 region has the DNA TGTGCCACCAGCAGAGGCCTACAGGGTGCGAATGAGCAGTTCTTC.

Here the CDR3 reads CASSLDPQGKESPLHF. The CDR3 nucleotides are TGTGCCAGCAGCTTAGATCCACAGGGGAAAGAATCACCCCTCCACTTT. The V call is TRBV11-2, the J call TRBJ1-6; TRBD1 matches at 7 bases. This CDR3 region has 16 residues. V gave up 0 bases and J gave up 10 bases; unmatched junction bases: 9. Germline CDR1 reads SGHAT; CDR2 reads FQNNGV. Together with reference TRBV11-2 and TRBJ1-6, the CDR3 gives the full variable domain: EAGVAQSPRYKIIEKRQSVAFWCNPISGHATLYWYQQILGQGPKLLIQFQNNGVVDDSQLPKDRFSAERLKGVDSTLKIQPAKLEDSAVYLCASSLDPQGKESPLHFGNGTRLTVT.

In this sample, this clone turned up a few times. J is TRBJ2-2 and V is TRBV15; D is unresolved. Trimming removed 0 bases at V and 2 bases at J, with 1 base between. The CDR3 consists of 13 residues. Germline values: CDR1 LNHNV, CDR2 YYDKDF (reference sequence). The CDR3 loop is CATSRENTGELFF. CDR3 in DNA: TGTGCCACCAGCAGAGAAAACACCGGGGAGCTGTTTTTT.